The TCR beta chain described here comes from a study of cytomegalovirus exposure and HLA in healthy donors. Use of 60 Vbeta and 13 Jbeta primers characterized the PCR. Produced via immunoSEQ multiplex PCR; TCRdb's table is partial and in-frame only. Its table lists about 170,000 clones. Trimming removed 6 bases at V and 2 bases at J, with 10 bases between. CDR3 length equals 13 residues. Germline CDR1 is MNHEY and CDR2 is SVGAGI. Points from the study as a whole: More clonal expansion characterized HLA-associated TCR beta chains than equally common others in a later analysis. Earlier analysis yielded a pattern in which most TCR beta V segments were productive about 90% or about 30% of the time.

As concerns this clone: Its target is not known.

This TCR was recovered from a woman aged 18-35 years in good health and CMV-seropositive. The chain uses TRBV6-5 and TRBJ1-1; D may be TRBD1 (5 bases). The source material was PBMCs. Here the CDR3 DNA reads TGTGCCAGCAGGACGACAGCTAACACTGAAGCTTTCTTT. It translates to CASRTTANTEAFF.